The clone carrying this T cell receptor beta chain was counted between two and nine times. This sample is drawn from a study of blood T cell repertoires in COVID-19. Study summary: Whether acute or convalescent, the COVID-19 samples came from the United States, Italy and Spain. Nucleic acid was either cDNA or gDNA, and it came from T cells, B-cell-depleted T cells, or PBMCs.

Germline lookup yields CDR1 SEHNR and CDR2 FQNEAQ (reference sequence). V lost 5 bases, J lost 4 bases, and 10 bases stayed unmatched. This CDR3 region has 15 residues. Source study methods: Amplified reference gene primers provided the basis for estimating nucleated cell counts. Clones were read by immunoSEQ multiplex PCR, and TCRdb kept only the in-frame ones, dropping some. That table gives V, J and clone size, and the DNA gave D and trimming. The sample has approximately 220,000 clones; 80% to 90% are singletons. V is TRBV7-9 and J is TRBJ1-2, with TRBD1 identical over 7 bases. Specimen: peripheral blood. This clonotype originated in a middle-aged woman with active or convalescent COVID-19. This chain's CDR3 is CASSPTGDLFYGYTF. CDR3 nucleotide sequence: TGTGCCAGCAGCCCCACAGGGGATTTGTTCTATGGCTACACCTTC.